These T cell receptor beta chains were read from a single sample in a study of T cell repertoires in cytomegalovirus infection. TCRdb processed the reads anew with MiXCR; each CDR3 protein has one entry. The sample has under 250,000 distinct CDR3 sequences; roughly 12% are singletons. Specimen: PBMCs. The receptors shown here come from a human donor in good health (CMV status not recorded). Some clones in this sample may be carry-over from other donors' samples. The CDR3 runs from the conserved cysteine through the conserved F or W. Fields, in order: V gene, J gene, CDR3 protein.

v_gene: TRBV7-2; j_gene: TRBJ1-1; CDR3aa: CASSYGSSTEAFF
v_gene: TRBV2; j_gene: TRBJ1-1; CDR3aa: CASSDRVREAFF
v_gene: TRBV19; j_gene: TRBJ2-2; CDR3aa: CASSPQAAGTGELFF
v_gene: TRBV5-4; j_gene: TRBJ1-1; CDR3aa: CASSLTGGATEAFF
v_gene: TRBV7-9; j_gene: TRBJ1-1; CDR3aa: CASSPADRQNRLGAFF
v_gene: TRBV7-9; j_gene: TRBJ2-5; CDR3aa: CASSLASWGLQETQYF
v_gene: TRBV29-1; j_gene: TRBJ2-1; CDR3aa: CSVDMIQGVYEQFF
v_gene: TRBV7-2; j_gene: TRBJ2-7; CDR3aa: CASSLNSGLEQYF
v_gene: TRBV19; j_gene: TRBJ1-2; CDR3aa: CASSIKGYTF
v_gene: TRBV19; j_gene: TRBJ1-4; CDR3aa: CASSRSTDILFF
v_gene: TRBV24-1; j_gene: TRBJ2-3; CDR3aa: CATSGVPGQGGGTDTQYF
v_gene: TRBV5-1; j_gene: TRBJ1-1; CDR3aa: CASSLAGTENTEAFF
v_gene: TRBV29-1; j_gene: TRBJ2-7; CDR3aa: CSVPLPGSMHEQYF
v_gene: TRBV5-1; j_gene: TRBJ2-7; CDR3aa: CASSRTSGALDEQYF
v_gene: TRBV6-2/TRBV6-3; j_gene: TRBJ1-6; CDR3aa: CASKGVTGGYYNSPLHF
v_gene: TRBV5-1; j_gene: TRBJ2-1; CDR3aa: CASSGWTSGSGNEQFF
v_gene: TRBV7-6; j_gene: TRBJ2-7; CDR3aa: CASSFGPGRNEQYF
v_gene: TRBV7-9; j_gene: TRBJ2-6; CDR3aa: CASSPPGAGANVLTF
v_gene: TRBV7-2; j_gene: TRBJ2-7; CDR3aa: CASSLYPPEQYF
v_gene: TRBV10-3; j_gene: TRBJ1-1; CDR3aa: CAIKQGADTEAFF
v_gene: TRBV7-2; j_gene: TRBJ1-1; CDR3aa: CASSLNAGTNTEAFF
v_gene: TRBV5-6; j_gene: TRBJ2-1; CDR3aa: CASSLPGLASINEQFF
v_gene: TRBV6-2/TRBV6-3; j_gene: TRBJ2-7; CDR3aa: CASSPLDSAAGQYF
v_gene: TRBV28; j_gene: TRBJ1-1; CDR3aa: CASSPATVNTEAFF
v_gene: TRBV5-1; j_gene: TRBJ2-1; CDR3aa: CASSQGTSFPNEQFF
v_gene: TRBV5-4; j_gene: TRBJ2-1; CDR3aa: CASSQVSGGYNEQFF
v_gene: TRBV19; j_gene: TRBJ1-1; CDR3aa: CASSMHRMNTEAFF
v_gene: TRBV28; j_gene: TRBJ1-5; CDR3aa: CASSKDRGSNQPQHF
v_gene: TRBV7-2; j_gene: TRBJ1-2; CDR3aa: CASSSLVGGNYGYTF
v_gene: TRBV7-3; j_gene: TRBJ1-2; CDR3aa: CASSLYGRGLNYGYTF
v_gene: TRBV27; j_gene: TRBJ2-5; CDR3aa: CASSRGTSGAQETQYF
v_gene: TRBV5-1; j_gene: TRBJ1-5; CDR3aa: CASSSQGGAGQPQHF
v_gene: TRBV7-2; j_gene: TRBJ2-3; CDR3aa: CASTLLRGDTQYF
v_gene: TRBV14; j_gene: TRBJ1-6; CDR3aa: CASSPRQGRGDSPLHF
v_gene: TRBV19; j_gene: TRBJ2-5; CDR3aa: CASSKRLALETQYF
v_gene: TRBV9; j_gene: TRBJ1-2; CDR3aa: CASSVALQGAGGYTF
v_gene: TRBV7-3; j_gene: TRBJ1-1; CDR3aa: CASSLRGQLEAFF
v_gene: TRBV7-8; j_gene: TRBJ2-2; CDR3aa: CASSSGLNTGELFF
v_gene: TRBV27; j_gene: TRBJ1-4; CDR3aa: CASTTPRGQGVEKLFF
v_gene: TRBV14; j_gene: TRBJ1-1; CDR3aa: CASSPTLLNTEAFF
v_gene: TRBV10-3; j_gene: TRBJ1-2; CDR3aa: CAISSSGMGYGYTF
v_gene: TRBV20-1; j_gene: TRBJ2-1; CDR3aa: CSAAQINEQFF
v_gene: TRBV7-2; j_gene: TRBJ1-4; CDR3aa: CASSLVRGGEKLFF
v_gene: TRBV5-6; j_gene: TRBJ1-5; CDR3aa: CASSPVGELLQHF
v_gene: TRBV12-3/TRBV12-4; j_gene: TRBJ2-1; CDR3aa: CASRPGVNEQFF
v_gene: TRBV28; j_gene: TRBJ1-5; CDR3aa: CASSPPQDSQQHF
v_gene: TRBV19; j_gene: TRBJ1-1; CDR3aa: CASSFIRGVNTEAFF
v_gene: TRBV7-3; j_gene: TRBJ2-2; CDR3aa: CASSQENTGELFF
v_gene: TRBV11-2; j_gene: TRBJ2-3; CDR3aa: CASSPGGRGDTQYF
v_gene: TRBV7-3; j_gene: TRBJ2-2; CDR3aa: CASSASSGRNGGELFF